This T cell receptor beta chain stems from a study of blood T cell repertoires in COVID-19. Measured with immunoSEQ multiplex PCR; TCRdb has only the in-frame clones, and not every one. This table holds 25,000 to 35,000 clones, 65% to 85% found once. The CDR3 contains 15 residues. CDR1 is MNHNS and CDR2 is SASEGT in the germline V gene. The V gene lost 2 bases and the J gene lost 0 bases, with 8 bases spanning the gap. Sequencing input: peripheral blood. This receptor was taken from a woman aged 55-70 years with acute or convalescent COVID-19. The chain links TRBV6-1 to TRBJ2-4; possibly TRBD1 for D (5 bases). The CDR3 loop reads CASSETGQAKNIQYF. In DNA form, the CDR3 reads TGTGCCAGCAGTGAAACAGGTCAAGCCAAAAACATTCAGTACTTC.